The 24 T cell receptor beta chains below come from one sample, sequenced in a study of a mutant IDH1 vaccine in newly diagnosed glioma. Time point given: week 35, safety follow-up. Vaccine doses each comprised 300 ug of mutant IDH1 20-mer peptide, with topical imiquimod. Their antigens remain unidentified. TCRdb's table, derived via immunoSEQ multiplex PCR, lists solely in-frame clones and lacks some. The sample yields about 66,000 clones, 74% seen once. Here the sequenced sample was PBMCs, taken from a glioma patient whose treatment included an IDH1 peptide vaccine. The receptors were sampled from a man between 45 and 60 years old with glioma.

The genes are TRBV5-1 and TRBJ1-1; perhaps TRBD1 as D (5 bases). The length of the CDR3 is 15 residues. Germline V gene data show CDR1 as SGHRS and CDR2 as YFSETQ. Trimming took 0 bases from V and 5 from J, leaving 14 bases between them. This CDR3 is CASSLAVQAGTEAFF. CDR3 sequence (DNA): TGCGCCAGCAGCTTGGCCGTACAGGCCGGGACTGAAGCTTTCTTT. The full variable domain, in which reference TRBV5-1 and TRBJ1-1 provide the parts outside the CDR3, is KAGVTQTPRYLIKTRGQQVTLSCSPISGHRSVSWYQQTPGQGLQFLFEYFSETQRNKGNFPGRFSGRQFSNSRSEMNVSTLELGDSALYLCASSLAVQAGTEAFFGQGTRLTVV.

The table lists this clone with a count of one. The chain uses TRBV7-9 and TRBJ2-7; TRBD1 matches at 8 bases. Germline V gives CDR1 SEHNR, CDR2 FQNEAQ (reference sequence). The CDR3 is 14 amino acids. V shed 3 bases, J shed 3 bases, and the junction held 4 bases outside the gene matches. The CDR3 DNA is TGTGCCAGCAGCTTTGTAGGACAGGGCTACGAGCAGTACTTC. It translates to CASSFVGQGYEQYF.

This clone appeared once. V gene TRBV25-1 combines with J gene TRBJ2-7, with D perhaps matching TRBD2 (6 bases). Germline-derived CDR1 and CDR2 are MGHDK and SYGVNS. The CDR3 is made up of 16 amino acids. Trimming took 6 bases from V and 1 from J, leaving 19 bases between them. CDR3 in amino acids: CASRSWRRGRSYEQYF. CDR3 DNA: TGTGCCAGCAGATCATGGAGGAGGGGACGTTCCTACGAGCAGTACTTC.

The chain links TRBV5-1 to TRBJ2-5, with 7 bases lining up with TRBD1. The J segment lost 4 bases and the V segment lost 6 bases, leaving 12 bases of the junction unmatched. CDR1 is SGHRS, CDR2 YFSETQ, per germline. The CDR3 is 15 residues long. The CDR3 region has the DNA TGCGCCAGCAAGGGGCTGACAGGGCTTGGAGAGACCCAGTACTTC. It encodes CASKGLTGLGETQYF.

V and J are TRBV15 and TRBJ1-2, with 9 bases aligning to TRBD1. CDR1 and CDR2 (germline): LNHNV, YYDKDF (reference sequence). The CDR3 consists of 14 residues. The V and J ends lost 5 bases and 3 bases, in that order; junction bases with no gene match: 4. The CDR3 loop reads CATSGQGIDYGYTF. DNA for the CDR3: TGTGCCACCAGCGGACAGGGGATTGACTATGGCTACACCTTC.

The chain uses TRBV20-1 and TRBJ2-7; the D gene is possibly TRBD2 (7 bases). The ends were cut back, 6 bases at V and 7 bases at J, with 13 bases in the middle. This CDR3 has 11 residues. Germline CDR1 and CDR2: DFQATT and SNEGSKA (reference sequence). The DNA of the CDR3 is TGCAGTGCGAGGGGGAGGGTTGAGCAGTACTTC. Encoded protein: CSARGRVEQYF.

The rearrangement joins TRBV29-1 to TRBJ2-7; 11 positions match TRBD1. Germline V gene sequence: CDR1 SQVTM, CDR2 ANQGSEA. V was clipped by 7 bases and J by 4 bases; unmatched bases: 6. The CDR3 spans 13 residues. CDR3 in DNA: TGCAGCGCCGTGGACAGGGGGCGGTACGAGCAGTACTTC. Protein product: CSAVDRGRYEQYF.

This chain joins TRBV11-3 and TRBJ1-6; maybe TRBD1 (6 bases). CDR3 length: 13 residues. CDR1 is SGHNT, CDR2 YENEEA, per germline. V was pared by 4 bases and J by 9 bases, with 10 bases between. The CDR3 is CASSSDRTSPLHF. As DNA, the CDR3 is TGTGCCAGCAGCTCTGACAGGACTTCACCCCTCCACTTT.

The gene calls are TRBV19 and TRBJ1-5; maybe TRBD1 (5 bases). Trimming removed 8 bases from V and 1 base from J, with 15 bases in between. Germline V CDR1 and CDR2: LNHDA, SQIVND (reference sequence). CDR3 length equals 15 residues. CDR3 amino acids: CASSSTRQSNQPQHF. CDR3 nucleotide sequence: TGTGCCAGTTCATCCACCCGACAGAGCAATCAGCCCCAGCATTTT.

This chain uses TRBV10-3 with TRBJ1-5; 9 bases are a match to TRBD1. The V gene's germline CDR1 is ENHRY and CDR2 SYGVKD. This CDR3 comprises 14 residues. Losses at the gene ends were 5 bases for V and 6 bases for J; bases not matched to a gene: 5. The CDR3 region is CAISTGTGLQPQHF. CDR3 sequence (DNA): TGTGCCATCAGTACCGGGACAGGGCTTCAGCCCCAGCATTTT.

The CDR3 DNA reads as TGTGCCAGCAGCTTAGCGTTCGGGTCCTACAATGAGCAGTTCTTC. Residues: CASSLAFGSYNEQFF. The chain recombines TRBV7-2 with TRBJ2-1, with no clear D. The length of the CDR3 is 15 residues. V was cut by 0 bases and J by 1 base, with 7 bases left in between. Germline V lookup: CDR1 SGHTA, CDR2 FQGNSA.

For the CDR3, the DNA is TGTGCCAGCACCTGGACAGGGGCTGTTCCAAGGCCCCAGCATTTT. Translated, it gives CASTWTGAVPRPQHF. The chain couples TRBV7-2 to TRBJ1-5; 9 bases fit TRBD1. Trimming at V came to 7 bases and at J to 9 bases, leaving 13 bases not matched to a gene. This CDR3 has 15 residues. Germline loops: CDR1 SGHTA, CDR2 FQGNSA.

Details on this clone: At the DNA level, this CDR3 is encoded by other sequences in the same sample as well. J is TRBJ1-3 and V is TRBV5-1; tentative D call: TRBD1 (5 bases). The CDR3 contains 14 residues. Germline CDR1 is SGHRS and CDR2 is YFSETQ. With 3 bases removed from V and 1 base from J, the gap between germline ends came to 8 bases. In nucleotides, the CDR3 is TGCGCCAGCAGCTCCGACAGTTCTGGAAACACCATATATTTT. Its translation: CASSSDSSGNTIYF.

The rearrangement uses TRBV30 and TRBJ1-1; D is unclear. The V gene's germline CDR1 is GTSNPN and CDR2 SVGIG (reference sequence). This CDR3 spans 13 amino acids. Trimming took 2 bases from V and 1 from J, leaving 8 bases between them. In DNA form, the CDR3 reads TGTGCCTGGAGTCCCGACGGGAACACTGAAGCTTTCTTT. This encodes CAWSPDGNTEAFF.

The chain couples TRBV29-1 to TRBJ2-7; no clear D. The CDR3 is 12 amino acids. V gave up 3 bases and J gave up 0 bases, with 6 bases separating them. In germline, CDR1 is SQVTM, CDR2 ANQGSEA. CDR3: CSVEDDSYEQYF. In nucleotides, the CDR3 is TGCAGCGTTGAGGACGACTCCTACGAGCAGTACTTC.

This clone was counted a few times. The chain has TRBV20-1 and TRBJ1-2, with 8 bases identical to TRBD1. Germline CDR1 reads DFQATT; CDR2 reads SNEGSKA (reference sequence). The CDR3 is made up of 11 amino acids. Trimming took 3 bases from V and 8 from J; bases not matched to a gene: 2. The CDR3 sequence is CSASGTGGYTF. CDR3 DNA sequence: TGCAGTGCTAGCGGGACAGGAGGCTACACCTTC.

The count of this clone is one. The rearrangement links TRBV14 to TRBJ1-2, with D unclear. Germline assignment: CDR1 SGHDN and CDR2 FVKESK. V was pared by 1 base and J by 7 bases, with 10 bases between. The CDR3 sequence is 13 residues long. Here the CDR3 DNA reads TGTGCCAGCAGCCAAGCCCCCAAGGGTGGCTACACCTTC. It specifies CASSQAPKGGYTF.

The sample holds one count of this clone. The CDR3 nucleotides are TGTGCCAGCAGAGGGACAGGGGGGGAAGCTTTCTTT. Amino acid sequence: CASRGTGGEAFF. The V call is TRBV2, the J call TRBJ1-1; 11 bases line up with TRBD1. After removal of 6 bases from V and 8 bases from J, the junction contained 2 bases not matched to a gene. Germline loops: CDR1 SNHLY, CDR2 FYNNEI. CDR3 length: 12 amino acids.

This clone was detected only once. The V and J genes are TRBV13 and TRBJ1-1; D call uncertain. This CDR3 has 15 amino acids. Germline V lookup: CDR1 PRHDT, CDR2 FYEKMQ (reference sequence). V gave up 3 bases and J gave up 0 bases, with 11 bases separating them. In DNA, the CDR3 is TGTGCCAGCAGCTTGGGTACAACCATGAACACTGAAGCTTTCTTT. It codes for CASSLGTTMNTEAFF.

The rearrangement joins TRBV9 to TRBJ1-6, with D perhaps TRBD1 (5 bases). The CDR3 runs to 14 residues. Germline V gene lookup returns CDR1 SGDLS and CDR2 YYNGEE. V was shortened by 3 bases and J by 10 bases, with 14 bases between the two germline ends. The CDR3 region is CASSGYRGGSPLHF. CDR3 bases: TGTGCCAGCAGCGGCTATCGGGGCGGGTCACCCCTCCACTTT.

The chain is built from TRBV7-9 and TRBJ2-2; 9 bases fit TRBD1. Germline V gives CDR1 SEHNR, CDR2 FQNEAQ (reference sequence). The V segment lost 5 bases and the J segment 2 bases; nucleotides outside the gene matches: 12. The CDR3 is made up of 18 amino acids. CDR3 in amino acids: CASSPDRGRSLNTGELFF. Written as DNA, the CDR3 is TGTGCCAGCAGCCCGGACAGGGGCCGCTCCCTTAACACCGGGGAGCTGTTTTTT.

The chain employs TRBV5-1 and TRBJ1-1, with TRBD1 matching 7 bases. J lost 1 base, V lost 4 bases, and 7 bases had no gene match. CDR1 is SGHRS and CDR2 is YFSETQ in the germline V gene. This CDR3 spans 15 amino acids. The CDR3 region is CASSLIGQANTEAFF. The CDR3 region has the DNA TGCGCCAGCAGCCTCATCGGACAGGCGAACACTGAAGCTTTCTTT.

The chain uses TRBV4-2 and TRBJ2-7; D is unclear. The germline V gene encodes CDR1 LGHNA and CDR2 YNFKEQ. The CDR3 runs 11 residues. V shed 0 bases and J shed 4 bases, with 1 base lying between them. In DNA, the CDR3 is TGTGCCAGCAGCCAAGATTACGAGCAGTACTTC. Its protein product is CASSQDYEQYF.

This clone appeared once. The rearrangement uses TRBV20-1 and TRBJ2-7; D is perhaps TRBD2 (5 bases). The CDR3 runs to 11 residues. V lost 6 bases, J lost 5 bases, and 11 bases lay in between. The germline V gene has CDR1 DFQATT and CDR2 SNEGSKA (reference sequence). The CDR3 DNA reads TGCAGTGCCTTATCGGGGAACGAGCAGTACTTC. It specifies CSALSGNEQYF.